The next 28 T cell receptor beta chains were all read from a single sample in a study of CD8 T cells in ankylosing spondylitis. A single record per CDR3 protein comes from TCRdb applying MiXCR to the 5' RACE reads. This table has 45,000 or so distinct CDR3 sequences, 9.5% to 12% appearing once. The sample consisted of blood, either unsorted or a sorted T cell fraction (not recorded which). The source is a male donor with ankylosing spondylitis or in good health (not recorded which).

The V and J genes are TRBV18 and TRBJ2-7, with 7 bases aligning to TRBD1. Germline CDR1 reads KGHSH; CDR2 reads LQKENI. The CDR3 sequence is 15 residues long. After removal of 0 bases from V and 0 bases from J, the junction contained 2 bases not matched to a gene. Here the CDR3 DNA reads TGTGCCAGCTCACCACCGACAGGGTACTCCTACGAGCAGTACTTC. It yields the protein CASSPPTGYSYEQYF.

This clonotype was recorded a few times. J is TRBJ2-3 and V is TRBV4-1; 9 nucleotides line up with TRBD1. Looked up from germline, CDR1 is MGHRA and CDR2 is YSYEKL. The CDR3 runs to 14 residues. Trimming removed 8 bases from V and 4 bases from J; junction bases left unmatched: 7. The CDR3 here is CASGRDRAADTQYF. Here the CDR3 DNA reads TGCGCCAGCGGACGGGACAGGGCGGCAGATACGCAGTATTTT.

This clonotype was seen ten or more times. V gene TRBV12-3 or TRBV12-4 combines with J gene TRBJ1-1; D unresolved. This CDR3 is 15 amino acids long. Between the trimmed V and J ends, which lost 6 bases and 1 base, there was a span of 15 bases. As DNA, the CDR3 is TGTGCCAGCAGCCCTGTAGGGTTGACGAACACTGAAGCTTTCTTT. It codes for CASSPVGLTNTEAFF.

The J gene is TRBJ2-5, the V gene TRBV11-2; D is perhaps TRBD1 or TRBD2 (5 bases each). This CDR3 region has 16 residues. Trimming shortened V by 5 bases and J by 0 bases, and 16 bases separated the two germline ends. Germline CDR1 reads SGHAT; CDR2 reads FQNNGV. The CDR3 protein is CASSHTGTSYQETQYF. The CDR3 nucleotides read TGTGCCAGCAGCCACACCGGGACCTCGTACCAAGAGACCCAGTACTTC.

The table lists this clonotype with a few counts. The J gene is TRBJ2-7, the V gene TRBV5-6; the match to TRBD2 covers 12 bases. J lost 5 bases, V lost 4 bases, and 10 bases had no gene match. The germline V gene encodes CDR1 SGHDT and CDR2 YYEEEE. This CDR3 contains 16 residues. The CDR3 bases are TGTGCCAGCAGCCAGCTAGCGGGGGGGCCTAACGACGAGCAGTACTTC. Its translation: CASSQLAGGPNDEQYF.

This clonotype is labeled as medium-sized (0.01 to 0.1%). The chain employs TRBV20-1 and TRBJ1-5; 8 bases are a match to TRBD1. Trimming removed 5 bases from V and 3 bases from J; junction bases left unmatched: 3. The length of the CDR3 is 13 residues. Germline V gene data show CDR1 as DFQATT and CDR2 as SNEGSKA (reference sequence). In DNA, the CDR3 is TGCAGTGCTGGCAGGGGGCCCAATCAGCCCCAGCATTTT. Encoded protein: CSAGRGPNQPQHF.

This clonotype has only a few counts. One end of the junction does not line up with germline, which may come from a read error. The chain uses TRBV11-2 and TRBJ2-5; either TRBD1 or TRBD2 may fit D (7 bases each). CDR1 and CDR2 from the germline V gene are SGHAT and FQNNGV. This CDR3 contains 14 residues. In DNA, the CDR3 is TGTGCCAGCAGCTTAAGCGGGACAGCCATGGCCCAGTACTTT. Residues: CASSLSGTAMAQYF.

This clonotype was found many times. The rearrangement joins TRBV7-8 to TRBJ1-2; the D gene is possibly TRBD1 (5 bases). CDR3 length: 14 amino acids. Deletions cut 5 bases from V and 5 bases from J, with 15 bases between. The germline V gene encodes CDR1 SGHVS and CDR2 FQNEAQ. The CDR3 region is CASSEDSRWYGYTF. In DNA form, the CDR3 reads TGTGCCAGCAGCGAAGACAGCCGGTGGTATGGCTACACCTTC. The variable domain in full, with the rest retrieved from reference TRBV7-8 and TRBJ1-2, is GAGVSQSPRYKVAKRGQDVALRCDPISGHVSLFWYQQALGQGPEFLTYFQNEAQLDKSGLPSDRFFAERPEGSVSTLKIQRTQQEDSAVYLCASSEDSRWYGYTFGSGTRLTVV.

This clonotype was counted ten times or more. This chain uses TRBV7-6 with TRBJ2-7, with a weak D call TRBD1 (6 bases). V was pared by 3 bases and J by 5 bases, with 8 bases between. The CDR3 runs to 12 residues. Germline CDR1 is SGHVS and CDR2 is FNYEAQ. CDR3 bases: TGTGCCAGCAGCTTGGACAGACACGAGCAGTACTTC. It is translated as CASSLDRHEQYF.

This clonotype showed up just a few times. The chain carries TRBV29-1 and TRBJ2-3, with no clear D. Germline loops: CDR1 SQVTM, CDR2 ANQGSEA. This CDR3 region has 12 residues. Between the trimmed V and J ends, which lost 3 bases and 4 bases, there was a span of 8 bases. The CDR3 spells CSVDSTPDTQYF. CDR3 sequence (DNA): TGCAGCGTTGATTCGACACCAGATACGCAGTATTTT.

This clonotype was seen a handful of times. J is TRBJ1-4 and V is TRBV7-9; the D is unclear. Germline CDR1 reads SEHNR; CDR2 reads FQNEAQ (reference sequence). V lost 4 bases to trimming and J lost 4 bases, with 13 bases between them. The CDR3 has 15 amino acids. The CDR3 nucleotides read TGTGCCAGCAGCTCACTGGACGGAAGTAATGAAAAACTGTTTTTT. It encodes CASSSLDGSNEKLFF.

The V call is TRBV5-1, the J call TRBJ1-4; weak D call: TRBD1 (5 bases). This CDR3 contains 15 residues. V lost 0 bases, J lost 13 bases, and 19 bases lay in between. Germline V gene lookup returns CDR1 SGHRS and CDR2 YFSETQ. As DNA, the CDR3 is TGCGCCAGCAGCTTGGATAGCTACGCGGGGCCAGGACTGTTTTTT. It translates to CASSLDSYAGPGLFF.

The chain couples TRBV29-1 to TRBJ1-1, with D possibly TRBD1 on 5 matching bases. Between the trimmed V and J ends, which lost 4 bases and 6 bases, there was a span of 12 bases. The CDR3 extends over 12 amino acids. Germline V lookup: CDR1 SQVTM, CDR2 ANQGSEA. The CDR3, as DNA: TGCAGCGTTGGGAGGGAAGGGGCTGAAGCTTTCTTT. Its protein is CSVGREGAEAFF.

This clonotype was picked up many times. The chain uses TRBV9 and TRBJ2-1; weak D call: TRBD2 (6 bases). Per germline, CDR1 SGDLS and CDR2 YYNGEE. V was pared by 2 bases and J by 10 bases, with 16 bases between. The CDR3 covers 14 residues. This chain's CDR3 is CASSVGLVVEEQFF. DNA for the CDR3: TGTGCCAGCAGCGTGGGACTGGTGGTCGAGGAGCAGTTCTTC.

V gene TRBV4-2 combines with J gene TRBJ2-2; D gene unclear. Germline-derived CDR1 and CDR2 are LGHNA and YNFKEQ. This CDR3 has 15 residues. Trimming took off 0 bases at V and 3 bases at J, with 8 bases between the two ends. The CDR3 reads CASSQDIGYTGELFF. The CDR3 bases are TGTGCCAGCAGCCAAGATATCGGCTACACCGGGGAGCTGTTTTTT.

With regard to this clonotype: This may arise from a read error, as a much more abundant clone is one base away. The CDR3 loop reads CARSFQGGRETQYF. The CDR3 DNA is TGTGCCAGAAGCTTTCAGGGGGGCCGTGAGACCCAGTACTTC. The genes are TRBV5-1 and TRBJ2-5; possible D gene TRBD1, 7 bases. In germline, CDR1 is SGHRS, CDR2 YFSETQ. The CDR3 has 14 residues.

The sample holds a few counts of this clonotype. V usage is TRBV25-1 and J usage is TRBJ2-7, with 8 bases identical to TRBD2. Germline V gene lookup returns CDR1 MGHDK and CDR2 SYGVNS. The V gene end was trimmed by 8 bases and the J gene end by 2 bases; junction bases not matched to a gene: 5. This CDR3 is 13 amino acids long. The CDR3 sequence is CASRGGQAYEQYF. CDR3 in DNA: TGTGCCAGCCGGGGGGGTCAGGCCTACGAGCAGTACTTC.

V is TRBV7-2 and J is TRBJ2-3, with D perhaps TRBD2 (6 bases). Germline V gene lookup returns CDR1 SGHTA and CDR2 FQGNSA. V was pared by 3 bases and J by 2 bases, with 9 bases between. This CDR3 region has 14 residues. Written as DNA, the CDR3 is TGTGCCAGCAGCTTGGGACTGATCACAGATACGCAGTATTTT. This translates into CASSLGLITDTQYF.

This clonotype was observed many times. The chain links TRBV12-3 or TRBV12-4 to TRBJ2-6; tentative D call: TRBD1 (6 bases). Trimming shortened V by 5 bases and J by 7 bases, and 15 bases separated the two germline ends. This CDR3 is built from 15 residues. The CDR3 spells CASSMTGELANVLTF. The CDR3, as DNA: TGTGCCAGCAGTATGACAGGCGAACTCGCCAACGTCCTGACTTTC.

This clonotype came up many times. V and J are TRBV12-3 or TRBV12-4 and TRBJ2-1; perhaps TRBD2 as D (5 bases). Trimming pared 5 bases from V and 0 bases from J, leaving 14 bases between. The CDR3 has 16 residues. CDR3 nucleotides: TGTGCCAGCAGTCGCTTGACTACCTCCTCCTACAATGAGCAGTTCTTC. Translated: CASSRLTTSSYNEQFF.

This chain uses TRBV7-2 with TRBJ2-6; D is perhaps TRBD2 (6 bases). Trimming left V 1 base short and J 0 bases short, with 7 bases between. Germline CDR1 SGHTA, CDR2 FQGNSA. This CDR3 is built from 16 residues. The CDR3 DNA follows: TGTGCCAGCAGCTTAGTCGGGAGCTCTGGGGCCAACGTCCTGACTTTC. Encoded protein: CASSLVGSSGANVLTF. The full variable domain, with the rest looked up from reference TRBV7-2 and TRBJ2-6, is GAGVSQSPSNKVTEKGKDVELRCDPISGHTALYWYRQSLGQGLEFLIYFQGNSAPDKSGLPSDRFSAERTGGSVSTLTIQRTQQEDSAVYLCASSLVGSSGANVLTFGAGSRLTVL.

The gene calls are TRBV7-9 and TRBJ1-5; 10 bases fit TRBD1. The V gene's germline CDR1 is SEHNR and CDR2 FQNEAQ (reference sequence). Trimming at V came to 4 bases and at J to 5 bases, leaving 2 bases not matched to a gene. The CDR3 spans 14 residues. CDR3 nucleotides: TGTGCCAGCAGCTCGACAGGGGGCCATCAGCCCCAGCATTTT. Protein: CASSSTGGHQPQHF.

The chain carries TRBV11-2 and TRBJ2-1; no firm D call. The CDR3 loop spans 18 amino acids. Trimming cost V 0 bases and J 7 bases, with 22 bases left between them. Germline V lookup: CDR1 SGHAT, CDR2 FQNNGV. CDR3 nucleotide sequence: TGTGCCAGCAGCTTAGAAAGGGTAGGCAGACCCTCTCTTAATGAGCAGTTCTTC. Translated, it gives CASSLERVGRPSLNEQFF. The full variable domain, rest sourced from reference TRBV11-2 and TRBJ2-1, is EAGVAQSPRYKIIEKRQSVAFWCNPISGHATLYWYQQILGQGPKLLIQFQNNGVVDDSQLPKDRFSAERLKGVDSTLKIQPAKLEDSAVYLCASSLERVGRPSLNEQFFGPGTRLTVL.

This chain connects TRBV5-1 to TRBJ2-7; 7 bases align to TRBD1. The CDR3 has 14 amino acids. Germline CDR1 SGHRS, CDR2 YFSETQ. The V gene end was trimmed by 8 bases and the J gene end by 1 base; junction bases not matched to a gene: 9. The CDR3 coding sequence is TGCGCCAGTAACGAGGGGGCGATTTCCTACGAGCAGTACTTC. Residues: CASNEGAISYEQYF.

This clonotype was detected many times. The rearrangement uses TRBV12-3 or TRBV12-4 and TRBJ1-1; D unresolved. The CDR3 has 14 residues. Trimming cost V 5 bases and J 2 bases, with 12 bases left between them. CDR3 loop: CASSPGEYNTEAFF. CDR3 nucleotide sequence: TGTGCCAGCAGTCCCGGGGAATACAACACTGAAGCTTTCTTT.

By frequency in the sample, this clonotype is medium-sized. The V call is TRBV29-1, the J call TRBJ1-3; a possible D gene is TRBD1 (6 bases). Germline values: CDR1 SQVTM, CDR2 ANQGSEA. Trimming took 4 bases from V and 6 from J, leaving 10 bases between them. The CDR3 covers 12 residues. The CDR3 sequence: CSVVQGPNTIYF. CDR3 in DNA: TGCAGCGTTGTCCAGGGGCCAAACACCATATATTTT.

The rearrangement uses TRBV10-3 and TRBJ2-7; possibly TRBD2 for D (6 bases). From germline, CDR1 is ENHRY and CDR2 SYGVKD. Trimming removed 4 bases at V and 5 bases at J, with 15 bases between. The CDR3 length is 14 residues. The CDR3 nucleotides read TGTGCCATCAGTGTTCGCGGGGCCCCGGACGAGCAGTACTTC. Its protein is CAISVRGAPDEQYF.

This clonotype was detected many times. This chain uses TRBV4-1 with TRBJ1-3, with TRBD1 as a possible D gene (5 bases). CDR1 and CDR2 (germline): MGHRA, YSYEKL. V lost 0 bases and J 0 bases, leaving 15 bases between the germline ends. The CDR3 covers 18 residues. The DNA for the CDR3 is TGCGCCAGCAGCCAAGATGTCAGGGCCTACAGCTCTGGAAACACCATATATTTT. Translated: CASSQDVRAYSSGNTIYF.